The T cell receptor beta chain described here comes from a study of T cells after yellow fever vaccination. This clonotype has at least ten counts. Its antigen is as yet unknown. Germline lookup yields CDR1 MDHEN and CDR2 SYDVKM. Trimming cost V 2 bases and J 4 bases; bases outside gene matches: 3. The CDR3 consists of 14 residues. Points from the study as a whole: Weaker in magnitude, the secondary response showed a faster peak on day 5 versus 15.

In TCRdb, the 5' RACE reads were re-called with MiXCR into one record per CDR3 protein. Of about 400,000 distinct CDR3 sequences in the sample, 6.2% are singletons; the top ten hold approximately 15%. This chain joins TRBV28 and TRBJ2-7, with TRBD1 matching over 9 bases. The material was PBMCs, obtained 5 days after the yellow fever booster vaccination. The clonotype comes from a young man who received the YFV17D yellow fever vaccine. The CDR3 loop is CASSLGTGRYEQYF. As DNA, the CDR3 is TGTGCCAGCAGTTTAGGGACAGGGAGGTACGAGCAGTACTTC.